This T cell receptor beta chain was recorded in a study of cytomegalovirus exposure and HLA in healthy donors. A multiplex PCR was run with 60 Vbeta primers and 13 Jbeta primers. Sequencing was performed with immunoSEQ multiplex PCR; in TCRdb, only in-frame clones are kept and a portion is missing. The top ten hold roughly 4.9% of the sample, which has about 140,000 clones, around 77% seen once. With regard to this clone: The antigen is undetermined.

Germline CDR1 and CDR2: MGHRA and YSYEKL. V lost 2 bases and J 0 bases, leaving 12 bases between the germline ends. This CDR3 contains 16 residues. Overall study findings and caveats: The analysis excluded some indistinguishable V segments, including TRBV6-2 and TRBV6-3.

The chain employs TRBV4-1 and TRBJ2-3; D not resolved. This TCR derives from a woman between 50 and 59 years old in good health and CMV-seronegative. Material: PBMCs. CDR3 bases: TGCGCCAGCAGCCAATTCAACTCCCAAAGCACAGATACGCAGTATTTT. It is translated as CASSQFNSQSTDTQYF.